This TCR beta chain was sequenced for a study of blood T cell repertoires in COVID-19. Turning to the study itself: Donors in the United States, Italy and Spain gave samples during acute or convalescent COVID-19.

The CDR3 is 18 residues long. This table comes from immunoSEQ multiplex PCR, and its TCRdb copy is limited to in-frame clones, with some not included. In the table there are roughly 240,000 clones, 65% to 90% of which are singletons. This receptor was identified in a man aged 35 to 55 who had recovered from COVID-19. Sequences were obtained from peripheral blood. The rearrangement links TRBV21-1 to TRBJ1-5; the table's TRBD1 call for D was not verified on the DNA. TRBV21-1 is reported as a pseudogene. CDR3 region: CASSKGPHGAGVNQPQHF. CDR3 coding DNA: TGTGCCAGCAGCAAAGGGCCCCACGGGGCAGGGGTCAATCAGCCCCAGCATTTT.